This T cell receptor beta chain stems from a study of glioma-infiltrating T cells. General observations from the study: Non-neoplastic patients had below-expected tissue-blood divergence, while all gliomas exceeded expectation. CDR3 overlap between tissue and blood was very small.

The CDR3 has 14 residues. Trimming left V 0 bases short and J 3 bases short, with 12 bases between. Germline V CDR1 and CDR2: DFQATT, SNEGSKA (reference sequence). The iRepertoire nested amplicon-rescue multiplex PCR amplified TCR alpha and beta CDR3s from RNA. TCRdb reprocessed the multiplex PCR reads via MiXCR and lists one record per CDR3 protein. The sample consists of some 17,000 distinct CDR3 sequences, roughly 60% of them appearing once. Points on this clonotype: Its antigen is not known.

This clonotype originated in a human donor with low-grade glioma or glioblastoma, undergoing nonglioma brain surgery, or in good health (not recorded which). The specimen was glioma tissue, nonneoplastic brain tissue, or PBMCs (not recorded which). V and J are TRBV20-1 and TRBJ2-7; tentatively, D is TRBD2 (5 bases). CDR3 DNA sequence: TGCAGTGCTAGAGATCGAGGGAATTACTACGAGCAGTACTTC. Its translation: CSARDRGNYYEQYF.